Below, 18 T cell receptor beta chains from the same sample are listed, as sequenced in a study of blood T cell repertoires in COVID-19. Clones were read by immunoSEQ multiplex PCR, and TCRdb kept only the in-frame ones, dropping some. The sample contains 150,000 to 200,000 clones, approximately 90% of which appear only once. The sample taken for sequencing was PBMCs or T cells enriched from blood (not recorded which). The receptors shown here come from a woman between 40 and 50 years old in a cohort exposed to, infected with or recovered from COVID-19 (not recorded which).

The chain is built from TRBV19 and TRBJ2-7, with 7 bases that match TRBD2. Germline-derived CDR1 and CDR2 are LNHDA and SQIVND (reference sequence). There are 12 residues in the CDR3. V dropped 6 bases and J dropped 2; count of bases not matched to a gene: 1. The DNA for the CDR3 is TGTGCCAGTAGAGGGACTACCTACGAGCAGTACTTC. Its protein product is CASRGTTYEQYF.

V usage is TRBV7-2 and J usage is TRBJ2-6; 10 nucleotides match TRBD1. Germline V gene data show CDR1 as SGHTA and CDR2 as FQGNSA. CDR3 size: 17 residues. V trimming: 3 bases; J trimming: 2 bases; junction bases outside the gene matches: 4. The CDR3 loop is CASSLGTGVPGANVLTF. CDR3 coding DNA: TGTGCCAGCAGCTTGGGGACAGGGGTCCCTGGGGCCAACGTCCTGACTTTC.

J is TRBJ1-4 and V is TRBV4-1; maybe TRBD1 (5 bases). The CDR3 spans 15 residues. Germline V gene data show CDR1 as MGHRA and CDR2 as YSYEKL. V lost 2 bases to trimming and J lost 5 bases, with 12 bases between them. CDR3 coding DNA: TGCGCCAGCAGCCAACAAAAAGCAGGGAATGAAAAACTGTTTTTT. Protein product: CASSQQKAGNEKLFF.

The V gene is TRBV7-9, the J gene TRBJ1-2; maybe TRBD1 (6 bases). This CDR3 is built from 16 residues. CDR1 and CDR2 (germline): SEHNR, FQNEAQ (reference sequence). V was shortened by 4 bases and J by 3 bases, with 18 bases between the two germline ends. CDR3 loop: CASSSAPGGGDYGYTF. CDR3 bases: TGTGCCAGCAGCTCAGCGCCGGGAGGGGGGGACTATGGCTACACCTTC.

This rearrangement joins TRBV7-2 to TRBJ2-5; D might be TRBD2 (5 bases). The germline gives CDR1 SGHTA, CDR2 FQGNSA. Between the trimmed V and J ends, which lost 5 bases and 1 base, there was a span of 11 bases. The CDR3 loop spans 14 amino acids. Written as DNA, the CDR3 is TGTGCCAGCAGCCGTACGCGGGTCCAAGAGACCCAGTACTTC. It specifies CASSRTRVQETQYF.

The chain joins TRBV29-1 to TRBJ1-1; no definite D call. Germline CDR1 SQVTM, CDR2 ANQGSEA. This CDR3 contains 11 residues. Trimming stripped 4 bases from V and 5 bases from J, with 8 bases between. The CDR3: CSVGWETEAFF. The CDR3 DNA is TGCAGCGTTGGCTGGGAGACTGAAGCTTTCTTT.

V is TRBV28 and J is TRBJ2-3; 7 bases are a match to TRBD2. The CDR3 consists of 16 residues. Trimming took 7 bases from V and 0 from J; bases not matched to a gene: 10. Per germline, CDR1 MDHEN and CDR2 SYDVKM. DNA of the CDR3: TGTGCCAGCACCCCTTTTGGGGGGGGGAGCACAGATACGCAGTATTTT. Amino acids: CASTPFGGGSTDTQYF.

This sequence joins TRBV19 and TRBJ2-7; 13 positions match TRBD2. Per the germline V gene, CDR1 is LNHDA and CDR2 is SQIVND (reference sequence). V shed 4 bases, J shed 7 bases, and the junction held 25 bases outside the gene matches. The CDR3 has 21 amino acids. CDR3 in amino acids: CASSKRDRDYIIGLAGVEQYF. The DNA of the CDR3 is TGTGCCAGTAGTAAACGGGACAGGGATTATATAATTGGACTAGCGGGAGTTGAGCAGTACTTC. Based on the CDR3 plus reference TRBV19 and TRBJ2-7, the full variable domain is DGGITQSPKYLFRKEGQNVTLSCEQNLNHDAMYWYRQDPGQGLRLIYYSQIVNDFQKGDIAEGYSVSREKKESFPLTVTSAQKNPTAFYLCASSKRDRDYIIGLAGVEQYFGPGTRLTVT.

In DNA, the CDR3 is TGCGCCAGCAGCCAAGGGCAGGGGGGAAGTGAAAAACTGTTTTTT. Translated, it gives CASSQGQGGSEKLFF. The J gene is TRBJ1-4, the V gene TRBV4-1, with TRBD1 identical over 7 bases. The CDR3 has 15 amino acids. The junction had 6 bases not matched to a gene; V was cut back by 1 base and J by 7 bases. The V gene's germline CDR1 is MGHRA and CDR2 YSYEKL.

The chain has TRBV9 and TRBJ2-5; D unclear. Germline V gene lookup returns CDR1 SGDLS and CDR2 YYNGEE. Trimming took off 0 bases at V and 2 bases at J, with 8 bases between the two ends. The CDR3 runs to 14 residues. The CDR3 protein is CASSVGFQQETQYF. The CDR3 nucleotides read TGTGCCAGCAGCGTAGGCTTCCAGCAAGAGACCCAGTACTTC.

CDR3 residues: CASSLRQGASYGYTF. The CDR3 DNA follows: TGTGCCAGCAGTCTCAGACAGGGGGCTAGCTATGGCTACACCTTC. This chain uses TRBV28 with TRBJ1-2, with 10 bases lining up with TRBD1. The germline gives CDR1 MDHEN, CDR2 SYDVKM. This CDR3 is 15 amino acids long. Trimming took 5 bases from V and 4 from J; bases not matched to a gene: 7.

V usage is TRBV27 and J usage is TRBJ2-7, with D unclear. Trimming pared 4 bases from V and 3 bases from J, leaving 4 bases between. The CDR3 totals 11 residues. Germline CDR1 reads MNHEY; CDR2 reads SMNVEV (reference sequence). CDR3 nucleotide sequence: TGTGCCAGCAGTTCCTACTACGAGCAGTACTTC. Residues: CASSSYYEQYF.

The chain links TRBV11-3 to TRBJ2-7; TRBD2 matches 7 bases. V lost 5 bases, J lost 3 bases, and 13 bases stayed unmatched. This CDR3 region has 16 residues. In germline, CDR1 is SGHNT, CDR2 YENEEA. The CDR3 coding sequence is TGTGCCAGCAGCCCCAAGGGTCGGGGGGTCGACTACGAGCAGTACTTC. Protein: CASSPKGRGVDYEQYF.

This clone was detected once. This chain uses TRBV6-5 with TRBJ1-1; D perhaps matches TRBD1 (5 bases). This CDR3 is built from 15 residues. Trimming removed 2 bases from V and 1 base from J, with 11 bases in between. CDR1 is MNHEY, CDR2 SVGAGI, per germline. Here the CDR3 DNA reads TGTGCCAGCAGTTACGGCAGGGTAGGGAACACTGAAGCTTTCTTT. This translates into CASSYGRVGNTEAFF.

The CDR3 DNA sequence: TGTGCCAGCACCCAAAGGGGGACCTACGAGCAGTACTTC. It yields the protein CASTQRGTYEQYF. This chain connects TRBV12-3 or TRBV12-4 to TRBJ2-7; tentatively, D is TRBD1 (6 bases). V lost 7 bases to trimming and J lost 2 bases, with 12 bases between them. There are 13 residues in the CDR3.

The chain joins TRBV7-9 to TRBJ2-5, with TRBD1 as a possible D gene (6 bases). The CDR3 length is 14 residues. Germline values: CDR1 SEHNR, CDR2 FQNEAQ (reference sequence). Trimming took off 4 bases at V and 2 bases at J, with 11 bases between the two ends. The CDR3 sequence is CASSSPGQQETQYF. In DNA form, the CDR3 reads TGTGCCAGCAGCTCGCCGGGACAACAAGAGACCCAGTACTTC. The complete variable domain, with remaining parts taken from reference TRBV7-9 and TRBJ2-5, reads DTGVSQNPRHKITKRGQNVTFRCDPISEHNRLYWYRQTLGQGPEFLTYFQNEAQLEKSRLLSDRFSAERPKGSFSTLEIQRTEQGDSAMYLCASSSPGQQETQYFGPGTRLLVL.

The rearrangement uses TRBV1 and TRBJ1-2; TRBD1 reflects the table's D call only, with no check against the DNA. TRBV1 is a documented pseudogene. There are 17 residues in the CDR3. In DNA form, the CDR3 reads TGCACCAGCAGCCAAGATAAAGACCCAGCAGGGCGGCGTGGCTACACCTTC. It translates to CTSSQDKDPAGRRGYTF.

In this sample, this clone turned up once. The gene calls are TRBV27 and TRBJ2-5; TRBD2 might be the D (5 bases). Between the trimmed V and J ends, which lost 2 bases and 5 bases, there was a span of 9 bases. The CDR3 is 13 residues long. In germline, CDR1 is MNHEY, CDR2 SMNVEV (reference sequence). CDR3 protein: CASSLERWETQYF. CDR3 nucleotides: TGTGCCAGCAGTTTAGAGCGGTGGGAGACCCAGTACTTC.